This T cell receptor (beta chain) comes out of a study of T cell changes during pregnancy in multiple sclerosis. Method: immunoSEQ multiplex PCR; TCRdb's copy keeps in-frame clones and lacks some. Among 20,000 to 25,000 clones listed, around 86% were seen once. CDR1 is MNHNY and CDR2 is SVGAGI in the germline V gene (reference sequence). The CDR3 covers 11 residues. V was clipped by 6 bases and J by 6 bases, with 9 bases between them. The origin of this receptor is a female donor in good health, enrolled as a control in a pregnancy study. The chain combines TRBV6-6 with TRBJ2-7; D gene uncertain. The sequencing used CD8+ T cells from peripheral blood mononuclear cells, collected in the first trimester of pregnancy. This CDR3 reads CASSRWAEQYF. CDR3 coding DNA: TGTGCCAGCAGCCGGTGGGCCGAGCAGTACTTC.